Presented here are 32 T cell receptor beta chains from one specimen sequenced in a study of T-cell memory formation after mild COVID-19. TCRdb fed the 5' RACE reads into MiXCR, producing one record per CDR3 protein. Of tens of thousands of distinct CDR3 sequences in the sample, around 17% are singletons; the top ten hold about 31%. The sequenced sample was PBMCs or a T cell subset sorted from them (not recorded which). These receptors came from an adult woman who had mild COVID-19 (a few samples of this study predate the infection). Cell type and time point are not known.

This clonotype showed up just a few times. A clone one base away is much larger, so this may be a read error. The chain is built from TRBV2 and TRBJ2-1; D ambiguous. The V gene's germline CDR1 is SNHLY and CDR2 FYNNEI. There are 13 residues in the CDR3. CDR3 sequence (DNA): TGTGCCAGCAGTAGTTCCGAATACACTGAGCAGTTCTTC. This encodes CASSSSEYTEQFF. The variable domain in full, completed from reference TRBV2 and TRBJ2-1, reads EPEVTQTPSHQVTQMGQEVILRCVPISNHLYFYWYRQILGQKVEFLVSFYNNEISEKSEIFDDQFSVERPDGSNFTLKIRSTKLEDSAMYFCASSSSEYTEQFFGPGTRLTVL.

The chain joins TRBV6-5 to TRBJ1-1; D is undetermined. CDR1 and CDR2 (germline): MNHEY, SVGAGI. Trimming stripped 7 bases from V and 1 base from J, with 16 bases between. The CDR3 length is 15 residues. CDR3 loop: CASMGLPSGNTEAFF. DNA of the CDR3: TGTGCCAGCATGGGCCTTCCTTCGGGGAACACTGAAGCTTTCTTT.

The J gene is TRBJ2-1, the V gene TRBV7-2; 7 nucleotides match TRBD2. V trimming: 4 bases; J trimming: 5 bases; junction bases outside the gene matches: 11. The CDR3 contains 16 residues. The germline V gene encodes CDR1 SGHTA and CDR2 FQGNSA. CDR3 DNA: TGTGCCAGCAGCTCCGTTCTAGCGGAGGCCGACAATGAGCAGTTCTTC. This translates into CASSSVLAEADNEQFF.

The V gene is TRBV12-3 or TRBV12-4, the J gene TRBJ1-2; D not certain. Trimming cost V 5 bases and J 4 bases, with 11 bases left between them. This CDR3 has 13 amino acids. This CDR3 reads CASSSGGFYGYTF. CDR3 bases: TGTGCCAGCAGTAGTGGCGGGTTCTATGGCTACACCTTC.

J is TRBJ2-2 and V is TRBV27; the match to TRBD2 covers 8 bases. CDR1 MNHEY and CDR2 SMNVEV come from the germline V gene (reference sequence). V gave up 3 bases and J gave up 6 bases; unmatched junction bases: 9. This CDR3 spans 16 amino acids. The CDR3 loop reads CASSFNPSGLAGELFF. CDR3 nucleotides: TGTGCCAGCAGTTTTAATCCTAGCGGGTTGGCCGGGGAGCTGTTTTTT.

The rearrangement links TRBV24-1 to TRBJ1-1, with D hard to call. CDR1 and CDR2 from the germline V gene are KGHDR and SFDVKD. V was clipped by 9 bases and J by 5 bases, with 15 bases between them. The CDR3 contains 13 residues. The CDR3 loop is CATSDSLGTEAFF. CDR3 DNA sequence: TGTGCCACCTCAGATTCCCTGGGGACTGAAGCTTTCTTT.

The rearrangement joins TRBV5-1 to TRBJ2-7; D might be TRBD2 (5 bases). There are 16 residues in the CDR3. The ends were cut back, 0 bases at V and 0 bases at J, with 13 bases in the middle. Germline CDR1 reads SGHRS; CDR2 reads YFSETQ. The CDR3 sequence: CASSLDRGAGSYEQYF. The CDR3, as DNA: TGCGCCAGCAGCTTGGACCGGGGAGCCGGCTCCTACGAGCAGTACTTC.

This clonotype showed up just a few times. The J gene is TRBJ1-4, the V gene TRBV11-2; 11 nucleotides match TRBD1. Unmatched junction bases numbered 9, after V lost 7 bases and J lost 2 bases. This CDR3 is built from 17 residues. Germline lookup yields CDR1 SGHAT and CDR2 FQNNGV. In DNA form, the CDR3 reads TGTGCCAGCACCCTGGGGACAGGGGGATCCACTAATGAAAAACTGTTTTTT. This gives the protein CASTLGTGGSTNEKLFF.

This chain joins TRBV7-9 and TRBJ1-2; D not resolved. CDR1 is SEHNR and CDR2 is FQNEAQ in the germline V gene (reference sequence). The CDR3 runs 13 residues. Trimming took 2 bases from V and 6 from J, leaving 10 bases between them. The CDR3 nucleotides read TGTGCCAGCAGCTTAAGTCAGGAGGATGGCTACACCTTC. Translated, it gives CASSLSQEDGYTF.

J is TRBJ2-1 and V is TRBV7-2; 10 bases are shared with TRBD2. The CDR3 spans 17 residues. From germline, CDR1 is SGHTA and CDR2 FQGNSA. V shed 1 base and J 3 bases; nucleotides not matched to a gene: 6. Here the CDR3 DNA reads TGTGCCAGCAGCTTAGTAGGACTAGCGGCGATCTACAATGAGCAGTTCTTC. Amino acids: CASSLVGLAAIYNEQFF.

This clonotype is classed as medium-sized. The chain joins TRBV12-3 or TRBV12-4 to TRBJ2-1; 9 bases agree with TRBD2. Trimming cost V 4 bases and J 3 bases; bases outside gene matches: 19. CDR3 length: 20 amino acids. The CDR3 DNA sequence: TGTGCCAGCAGTTCACATAGCGGGGGTACACTATATAAAGTCTACAATGAGCAGTTCTTC. Protein product: CASSSHSGGTLYKVYNEQFF.

The CDR3 spells CATSPRNDRAEQYF. The CDR3 nucleotides read TGTGCCACCAGCCCAAGGAATGACAGGGCCGAGCAGTACTTC. The rearrangement joins TRBV15 to TRBJ2-7, with 7 nucleotides matching TRBD1. V gave up 5 bases and J gave up 6 bases; unmatched junction bases: 10. CDR1 LNHNV and CDR2 YYDKDF come from the germline V gene (reference sequence). CDR3 length equals 14 residues.

This sequence joins TRBV12-3 or TRBV12-4 and TRBJ2-7; D remains unclear. The CDR3 spans 12 residues. Trimming cost V 5 bases and J 2 bases, with 7 bases left between them. CDR3 DNA: TGTGCCAGCAGTAATTCAACCTACGAGCAGTACTTC. This translates into CASSNSTYEQYF.

This clonotype showed up just a few times. This rearrangement joins TRBV7-8 to TRBJ2-1; 13 bases map to TRBD2. V shed 1 base and J 4 bases; nucleotides not matched to a gene: 13. The length of the CDR3 is 20 residues. Looked up from germline, CDR1 is SGHVS and CDR2 is FQNEAQ. CDR3 in DNA: TGTGCCAGCAGCTTAGTTGTCTCGGGACTAGCGGGACATCAATACAATGAGCAGTTCTTC. Protein product: CASSLVVSGLAGHQYNEQFF.

This chain uses TRBV25-1 with TRBJ2-7; D tentatively fits TRBD1 or TRBD2 (6 bases each). Germline V lookup: CDR1 MGHDK, CDR2 SYGVNS. The CDR3 is made up of 15 amino acids. V shed 3 bases and J shed 4 bases, with 16 bases lying between them. The CDR3 sequence is CASSDWAGEVYEQYF. Here the CDR3 DNA reads TGTGCCAGCAGTGACTGGGCAGGGGAGGTGTACGAGCAGTACTTC.

This clonotype has a handful of counts. The chain has TRBV19 and TRBJ2-5; perhaps TRBD2 as D (5 bases). Germline assignment: CDR1 LNHDA and CDR2 SQIVND (reference sequence). Trimming pared 0 bases from V and 0 bases from J, leaving 8 bases between. This CDR3 spans 15 amino acids. In DNA, the CDR3 is TGTGCCAGTAGTATAGATCGAGGGTACCAAGAGACCCAGTACTTC. This gives the protein CASSIDRGYQETQYF.

This clonotype was picked up a small number of times. The chain joins TRBV15 to TRBJ2-7, with TRBD1 matching over 7 bases. From germline, CDR1 is LNHNV and CDR2 YYDKDF (reference sequence). Trimming cost V 8 bases and J 1 base; bases outside gene matches: 5. This CDR3 region has 13 residues. The DNA of the CDR3 is TGTGCCACCGCCGACAGGGCGTCCTACGAGCAGTACTTC. As protein: CATADRASYEQYF.

In this sample, this clonotype turned up a few times. The chain recombines TRBV7-6 with TRBJ2-7; perhaps TRBD1 as D (5 bases). The CDR3 contains 14 residues. The germline CDR1 and CDR2 sequences are SGHVS and FNYEAQ. V was pared by 5 bases and J by 0 bases, with 11 bases between. This CDR3 reads CASSQTASSYEQYF. CDR3 DNA: TGTGCCAGCAGCCAGACAGCTAGCTCCTACGAGCAGTACTTC.

The chain has TRBV12-5 and TRBJ2-7; D call uncertain. V lost 5 bases and J 4 bases, leaving 6 bases between the germline ends. Germline CDR1 LGHNT, CDR2 FRNRAP. CDR3 length: 11 residues. The DNA for the CDR3 is TGTGCTAGTGGTAACGGGTACGAGCAGTACTTC. It codes for CASGNGYEQYF.

The chain joins TRBV7-7 to TRBJ2-7, with D possibly being TRBD1 (7 bases). Germline CDR1 reads SSHAT; CDR2 reads FNYEAQ (reference sequence). CDR3 size: 15 residues. V shed 0 bases and J shed 6 bases, with 15 bases lying between them. CDR3 amino acids: CASSLAQGGRCEQYF. Written as DNA, the CDR3 is TGTGCCAGCAGCTTAGCGCAGGGGGGTAGGTGCGAGCAGTACTTC.

This chain uses TRBV15 with TRBJ2-7, with D perhaps given as TRBD1 or TRBD2 (5 bases each). Trimming removed 5 bases from V and 2 bases from J, with 13 bases in between. This CDR3 contains 14 residues. Germline V gene sequence: CDR1 LNHNV, CDR2 YYDKDF (reference sequence). The CDR3 reads CATSPRDLTYEQYF. In nucleotides, the CDR3 is TGTGCCACCAGCCCCCGGGACCTTACCTACGAGCAGTACTTC.

The chain couples TRBV29-1 to TRBJ2-1, with 7 nucleotides matching TRBD2. Trimming at V came to 6 bases and at J to 3 bases, leaving 8 bases not matched to a gene. This CDR3 is 14 amino acids long. Germline CDR1 is SQVTM and CDR2 is ANQGSEA. In nucleotides, the CDR3 is TGCAGCGTGAGAAAGCGGGACCGCTACAATGAGCAGTTCTTC. It translates to CSVRKRDRYNEQFF.

This clonotype appeared a few times. The chain joins TRBV12-3 or TRBV12-4 to TRBJ2-1; 15 nucleotides align to TRBD2. V shed 4 bases, J shed 4 bases, and the junction held 8 bases outside the gene matches. This CDR3 has 18 residues. CDR3 sequence (DNA): TGTGCCAGCAGTTCCTGGACTAGCGGGGGGGCGAGGTACAATGAGCAGTTCTTC. Its protein product is CASSSWTSGGARYNEQFF.

The sample holds a few counts of this clonotype. V gene TRBV7-9 combines with J gene TRBJ1-2; D gene unclear. V was shortened by 1 base and J by 8 bases, with 11 bases between the two germline ends. CDR3 size: 13 residues. The germline gives CDR1 SEHNR, CDR2 FQNEAQ (reference sequence). Written as DNA, the CDR3 is TGTGCCAGCAGCTTAGTTTACGGCGAGGGCTACACCTTC. Amino acid sequence: CASSLVYGEGYTF.

The chain carries TRBV7-2 and TRBJ2-1; the match to TRBD2 covers 7 bases. V lost 1 base and J lost 9; bases outside the gene matches: 6. The CDR3 consists of 14 residues. Per germline, CDR1 SGHTA and CDR2 FQGNSA. This CDR3 is CASSLGLANFEQFF. The CDR3 nucleotides are TGTGCCAGCAGCTTAGGACTAGCTAATTTTGAGCAGTTCTTC.

This clonotype turned up a few times. V usage is TRBV15 and J usage is TRBJ2-1; the D gene is possibly TRBD2 (5 bases). The V gene's germline CDR1 is LNHNV and CDR2 YYDKDF (reference sequence). Trimming pared 5 bases from V and 4 bases from J, leaving 9 bases between. This CDR3 has 13 residues. CDR3 sequence (DNA): TGTGCCACCAGCCCTAGCTTTTACAATGAGCAGTTCTTC. Translated, it gives CATSPSFYNEQFF.

The V call is TRBV4-1, the J call TRBJ1-1; 10 nucleotides match TRBD1. The V gene end was trimmed by 1 base and the J gene end by 5 bases; junction bases not matched to a gene: 10. Per germline, CDR1 MGHRA and CDR2 YSYEKL. This CDR3 is 17 amino acids long. Here the CDR3 DNA reads TGCGCCAGCAGCCAAGGTGACACCCGGACAGGGGGGACTGAAGCTTTCTTT. Translated, it gives CASSQGDTRTGGTEAFF.

This clonotype has only one observation. The chain carries TRBV10-3 and TRBJ2-5; possible D gene TRBD2, 6 bases. V was pared by 6 bases and J by 1 base, with 15 bases between. Germline V gene sequence: CDR1 ENHRY, CDR2 SYGVKD. The CDR3 consists of 15 residues. The CDR3: CAISADYRVQETQYF. DNA for the CDR3: TGTGCCATCAGCGCGGACTACCGGGTCCAAGAGACCCAGTACTTC.

This clonotype was found a few times. The rearrangement links TRBV27 to TRBJ2-5; 10 nucleotides line up with TRBD1. This CDR3 region has 17 residues. J gave up 0 bases and V 6 bases, and 10 bases lay outside the gene matches. Germline V CDR1 and CDR2: MNHEY, SMNVEV (reference sequence). The CDR3 nucleotides are TGTGCCAGCAGGAGCTGGCCGGGACAGGGGAACCAAGAGACCCAGTACTTC. It codes for CASRSWPGQGNQETQYF.

This clonotype showed up just a few times. V usage is TRBV7-6 and J usage is TRBJ2-5; D perhaps matches TRBD1 (5 bases). Germline values: CDR1 SGHVS, CDR2 FNYEAQ. The CDR3 runs to 15 residues. V was cut by 1 base and J by 5 bases, with 14 bases left in between. Here the CDR3 reads CASSLVGRGLETQYF. The CDR3 nucleotides read TGTGCCAGCAGCTTAGTGGGTAGGGGTCTCGAGACCCAGTACTTC.

CDR3 in DNA: TGTGCCAGCAGCTTAGCCCCCGAGCAGTTCTTC. The encoded protein is CASSLAPEQFF. The chain links TRBV7-9 to TRBJ2-1; D ambiguous. CDR1 is SEHNR and CDR2 is FQNEAQ in the germline V gene (reference sequence). The germline V and J ends were trimmed by 0 bases and 10 bases, with 4 bases remaining between them. The CDR3 is 11 residues long. Filled out from reference TRBV7-9 and TRBJ2-1, the complete variable domain reads DTGVSQNPRHKITKRGQNVTFRCDPISEHNRLYWYRQTLGQGPEFLTYFQNEAQLEKSRLLSDRFSAERPKGSFSTLEIQRTEQGDSAMYLCASSLAPEQFFGPGTRLTVL.

This clonotype occurred a few times. The chain employs TRBV7-9 and TRBJ2-1; TRBD2 agrees at 8 bases. Germline V lookup: CDR1 SEHNR, CDR2 FQNEAQ (reference sequence). The CDR3 runs to 18 residues. V dropped 3 bases and J dropped 2; count of bases not matched to a gene: 12. The CDR3, as DNA: TGTGCCAGCAGCTTCGGGTTGACGACAGCGGGGGCCTACAATGAGCAGTTCTTC. Its translation: CASSFGLTTAGAYNEQFF.